Listed here is a single T cell receptor beta chain. Its antigen is unknown. The sample originates from a study of cytomegalovirus exposure and HLA in healthy donors. Findings and limits, study-wide: Per a later analysis, HLA-associated TCR beta chains showed more clonal expansion than other, equally common TCR beta chains. In vitro assays verified that a few CMV-associated chains recognized CMV antigens specifically.

Trimming took off 3 bases at V and 4 bases at J, with 9 bases between the two ends. The CDR3 covers 13 residues. Germline loops: CDR1 LNHDA, CDR2 SQIVND (reference sequence). The PCR had 60 Vbeta and 13 Jbeta primers. Assay used: immunoSEQ multiplex PCR; TCRdb lists only in-frame clones, some missing. The profile shows some 200,000 clones, about 84% of them singletons. The material sequenced was PBMCs. V is TRBV19 and J is TRBJ2-5; D may be TRBD2 (6 bases). This receptor was identified in a man aged 50 to 60 in good health and CMV-seronegative. CDR3 amino acids: CASSMQGGETQYF. CDR3 bases: TGTGCCAGTAGTATGCAGGGAGGAGAGACCCAGTACTTC.